The clone carrying this T cell receptor beta chain was detected a few times. One end of the junction varies from germline; a read error may be responsible. The authors extracted RNA and reverse transcribed it into cDNA as the sequencing template. Measured with immunoSEQ multiplex PCR; TCRdb has only the in-frame clones, and not every one. This sample has roughly 100,000 clones, with about 61% found just once. Treatment specified: oral pan-JAK inhibitor, 5-10 mg twice daily. These data belong to a study of CD8+ T cells in alopecia areata. Germline V gene data show CDR1 as LNHDA and CDR2 as SQIVND (reference sequence). This CDR3 is 14 amino acids long.

The chain uses TRBV19 and TRBJ1-1, with TRBD1 identical over 8 bases. This TCR came from a human donor with alopecia areata. This specimen was CD8+ T cells sorted from blood, taken at approximately week 56, from a patient treated with tofacitinib. The CDR3 reads CASSIWGTGTEAFF. The CDR3 bases are TGTGCAAGTAGTATTTGGGGGACAGGTACTGAAGCTTTCTTT.